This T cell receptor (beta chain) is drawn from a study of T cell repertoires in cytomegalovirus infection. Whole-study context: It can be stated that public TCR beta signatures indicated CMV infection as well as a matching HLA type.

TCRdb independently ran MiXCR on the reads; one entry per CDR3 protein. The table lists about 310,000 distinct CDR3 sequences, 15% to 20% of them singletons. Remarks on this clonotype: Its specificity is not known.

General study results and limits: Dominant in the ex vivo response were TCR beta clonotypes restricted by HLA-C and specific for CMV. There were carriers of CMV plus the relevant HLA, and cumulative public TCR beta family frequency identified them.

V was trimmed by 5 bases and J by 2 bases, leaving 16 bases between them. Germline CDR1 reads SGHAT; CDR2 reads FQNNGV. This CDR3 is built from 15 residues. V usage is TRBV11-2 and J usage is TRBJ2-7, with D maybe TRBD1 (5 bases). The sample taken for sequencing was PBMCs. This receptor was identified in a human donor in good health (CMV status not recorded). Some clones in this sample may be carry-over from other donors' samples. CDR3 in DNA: TGTGCCAGCAGCGTGTTAGCAGGGATAACCTACGAGCAGTACTTC. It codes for CASSVLAGITYEQYF.